This T cell receptor (beta chain) was recorded in a study of radiotherapy plus CTLA-4 blockade in lung cancer. The repertoire was sequenced with immunoSEQ multiplex PCR; TCRdb's copy has only in-frame clones and lacks some. The sample shows almost 55,000 clones, roughly 84% of them seen only once. Trimming took 5 bases from V and 4 from J; bases not matched to a gene: 9. CDR3 length: 15 amino acids. The germline gives CDR1 MNHEY, CDR2 SMNVEV (reference sequence). The TCR sequence derives from a human donor with non-small cell lung cancer who had a partial response to radiotherapy plus ipilimumab. The V gene is TRBV27, the J gene TRBJ1-2; 8 positions agree with TRBD1. Sequencing was performed on peripheral blood, taken from a patient treated with radiotherapy plus ipilimumab. The CDR3 DNA sequence: TGTGCCAGCAGTCTCCAGGGGGCGACGGGCTATGGCTACACCTTC. This encodes CASSLQGATGYGYTF.